These 5 T cell receptor beta chains originate from one sample sequenced in a study of T-cell memory formation after mild COVID-19. TCRdb reprocessed the 5' RACE reads with MiXCR, giving one entry per CDR3 protein. The sample includes several thousand distinct CDR3 sequences, 40% to 50% of them seen just once. Sequences were obtained from PBMCs or a T cell subset sorted from them (not recorded which). The source is an adult who had mild COVID-19 (a few samples of this study predate the infection). Cell type and time point are not known.

V and J are TRBV18 and TRBJ1-5, with D possibly being TRBD1 (5 bases). CDR3 size: 13 residues. Germline loops: CDR1 KGHSH, CDR2 LQKENI. The ends were cut back, 6 bases at V and 6 bases at J, with 12 bases in the middle. CDR3 DNA: TGTGCCAGCTCCCAGGGAGGGTCTCAGCCCCAGCATTTT. This gives the protein CASSQGGSQPQHF.

This sequence joins TRBV24-1 and TRBJ2-1; D uncertain. V was shortened by 5 bases and J by 6 bases, with 13 bases between the two germline ends. Per the germline V gene, CDR1 is KGHDR and CDR2 is SFDVKD. The CDR3 covers 14 residues. The CDR3 DNA sequence: TGTGCCACCAGTGGGGTAACTAACCGCAATGAGCAGTTCTTC. This translates into CATSGVTNRNEQFF.

This clonotype is labeled medium-sized (0.01 to 0.1%). This chain links TRBV5-1 with TRBJ1-1; D not resolved. Germline V gene data show CDR1 as SGHRS and CDR2 as YFSETQ. V was clipped by 6 bases and J by 3 bases, with 6 bases between them. This CDR3 is built from 11 residues. The CDR3 here is CASKRDTEAFF. The CDR3, as DNA: TGCGCCAGCAAAAGGGACACTGAAGCTTTCTTT.

Note on this clonotype: Compared with germline, one end of the junction differs, possibly owing to a read error. The J gene is TRBJ2-1, the V gene TRBV7-2, with 12 bases aligning to TRBD2. The CDR3 length is 14 residues. Per germline, CDR1 SGHTA and CDR2 FQGNSA. CDR3: CASSLGTSGNEQFF. DNA of the CDR3: TGTGCCAGCAGCTTAGGGACTAGCGGGAATGAGCAGTTTTTC. Supplemented by reference TRBV7-2 and TRBJ2-1, the full variable domain reads GAGVSQSPSNKVTEKGKDVELRCDPISGHTALYWYRQSLGQGLEFLIYFQGNSAPDKSGLPSDRFSAERTGGSVSTLTIQRTQQEDSAVYLCASSLGTSGNEQFFGPGTRLTVL.

By share, this clonotype ranks as medium-sized. The chain combines TRBV20-1 with TRBJ2-7; TRBD2 agrees at 9 bases. The CDR3 runs to 15 residues. Germline V CDR1 and CDR2: DFQATT, SNEGSKA (reference sequence). Unmatched junction bases numbered 11, after V lost 6 bases and J lost 2 bases. This CDR3 is CSAPTLLAGTYEQYF. The CDR3 bases are TGCAGTGCGCCGACACTCCTAGCGGGGACCTACGAGCAGTACTTC.